This T cell receptor beta chain was observed in a study of type 1 and type 2 diabetes patients. Study in general: The cohort mixed type 1 diabetes, type 2 diabetes and nondiabetic donors.

The PCR template was genomic DNA. Amplification of the beta chain CDR3 used 30 forward and 13 reverse multiplex primers. TCRdb used MiXCR to reprocess the multiplex PCR reads, holding one entry per CDR3 protein. Counted here are about 270,000 distinct CDR3 sequences, roughly 48% occurring once; the ten biggest clones make up roughly an eighth. Germline-derived CDR1 and CDR2 are MNHEY and SVGAGI. The germline V and J ends were trimmed by 0 bases and 2 bases, with 10 bases remaining between them. The CDR3 is 15 amino acids. Sequencing was performed on peripheral blood mononuclear cells (PBMCs). The genes are TRBV6-5 and TRBJ1-1; the D gene is possibly TRBD1 (5 bases). The TCR sequence derives from a young man with type 2 diabetes. The CDR3 DNA follows: TGTGCCAGCAGTTACTCGAGCAGGGTCAACACTGAAGCTTTCTTT. This gives the protein CASSYSSRVNTEAFF.